This entry lists 15 T cell receptor beta chains sequenced from one sample in a study of blood T cell repertoires in COVID-19. Data came from immunoSEQ multiplex PCR; TCRdb stores just in-frame clones and leaves some out. The sample lists approximately 280,000 clones; around 88% were seen once. Sequenced input: peripheral blood. Source of these receptors: a man aged 35 to 55 with acute or convalescent COVID-19.

The V gene is TRBV27, the J gene TRBJ1-1; weak D call: TRBD1 (6 bases). Trimming took off 1 base at V and 0 bases at J, with 9 bases between the two ends. This CDR3 spans 15 amino acids. Germline V CDR1 and CDR2: MNHEY, SMNVEV (reference sequence). The chain's CDR3 is CASSLYGQMNTEAFF. DNA for the CDR3: TGTGCCAGCAGTTTATACGGACAGATGAACACTGAAGCTTTCTTT.

This chain connects TRBV24-1 to TRBJ2-4; tentative D call: TRBD2 (6 bases). With 8 bases removed from V and 15 bases from J, the gap between germline ends came to 25 bases. This CDR3 is built from 14 residues. Germline V gene sequence: CDR1 KGHDR, CDR2 SFDVKD. The CDR3 DNA follows: TGTGCCACCATGGAGGGACCGGGTGGTCGGGGAGGGTACTTC. It yields the protein CATMEGPGGRGGYF.

This clone was found once. This chain uses TRBV10-3 with TRBJ1-6, with D possibly TRBD1 on 5 matching bases. With 2 bases removed from V and 9 bases from J, the gap between germline ends came to 20 bases. The CDR3 spans 17 residues. Germline V lookup: CDR1 ENHRY, CDR2 SYGVKD. CDR3 in amino acids: CAISERAGPLISSPLHF. CDR3 DNA sequence: TGTGCCATCAGTGAGAGGGCAGGGCCCCTTATTAGTTCACCCCTCCACTTT.

The rearrangement joins TRBV4-2 to TRBJ1-3; tentatively, D is TRBD1 (6 bases). This CDR3 has 16 amino acids. Between the trimmed V and J ends, which lost 2 bases and 3 bases, there was a span of 14 bases. Germline CDR1 reads LGHNA; CDR2 reads YNFKEQ. The CDR3 nucleotides are TGTGCCAGCAGCCAAAGCGACACAGGGAATGGAAACACCATATATTTT. Its protein product is CASSQSDTGNGNTIYF.

CDR3 sequence: CASSPGEGAPLYGYTF. The CDR3 nucleotides are TGTGCCAGCAGCCCCGGAGAGGGGGCCCCCCTCTATGGCTACACCTTC. This chain connects TRBV5-4 to TRBJ1-2; 7 positions match TRBD1. V dropped 4 bases and J dropped 4; count of bases not matched to a gene: 13. The CDR3 is 16 amino acids. The V gene's germline CDR1 is SGHNT and CDR2 YYREEE (reference sequence).

The chain recombines TRBV4-1 with TRBJ2-2; possibly TRBD1 for D (6 bases). CDR1 is MGHRA, CDR2 YSYEKL, per germline. Trimming left V 6 bases short and J 2 bases short, with 31 bases between. This CDR3 region has 21 residues. This CDR3 is CASRRTPGTPKTKVNTGELFF. CDR3 DNA sequence: TGCGCCAGCAGGCGAACACCCGGGACACCCAAAACGAAGGTTAACACCGGGGAGCTGTTTTTT.

The rearrangement uses TRBV4-1 and TRBJ2-6; a weak D match, TRBD1 (5 bases). The CDR3 contains 16 residues. Trimming stripped 4 bases from V and 2 bases from J, with 12 bases between. From germline, CDR1 is MGHRA and CDR2 YSYEKL. CDR3 region: CASSLKGVAGANVLTF. CDR3 coding DNA: TGCGCCAGCAGCCTGAAAGGGGTAGCTGGGGCCAACGTCCTGACTTTC.

The CDR3: CASGFVFGGHSGTGYTF. CDR3 nucleotide sequence: TGTGCTAGTGGTTTCGTTTTCGGGGGGCACTCTGGCACTGGCTACACCTTC. The chain is built from TRBV12-5 and TRBJ1-2; D perhaps matches TRBD1 (6 bases). V was trimmed by 3 bases and J by 7 bases, leaving 24 bases between them. Germline CDR1 is LGHNT and CDR2 is FRNRAP. The CDR3 has 17 residues.

V gene TRBV5-6 combines with J gene TRBJ1-1; 10 positions agree with TRBD1. V gave up 4 bases and J gave up 1 base; unmatched junction bases: 7. From germline, CDR1 is SGHDT and CDR2 YYEEEE. This CDR3 is built from 16 residues. CDR3 bases: TGTGCCAGCAGCCTGGGACAGGGGCGGTCGAACACTGAAGCTTTCTTT. Translation: CASSLGQGRSNTEAFF. Complete variable domain (other parts from reference TRBV5-6 and TRBJ1-1): DAGVTQSPTHLIKTRGQQVTLRCSPKSGHDTVSWYQQALGQGPQFIFQYYEEEERQRGNFPDRFSGHQFPNYSSELNVNALLLGDSALYLCASSLGQGRSNTEAFFGQGTRLTVV.

The chain links TRBV6-8 to TRBJ2-7, with D perhaps matching TRBD1 (6 bases). The CDR3 is 13 residues long. The V and J ends lost 8 bases and 3 bases respectively, with 14 bases between them. The germline V gene has CDR1 MNHGY and CDR2 SAAAGT. The CDR3 protein is CASLGRGVYEQYF. The DNA for the CDR3 is TGTGCCAGCCTGGGCAGGGGAGTCTACGAGCAGTACTTC.

The chain employs TRBV12-5 and TRBJ1-2; maybe TRBD1 (5 bases). Per the germline V gene, CDR1 is LGHNT and CDR2 is FRNRAP. The length of the CDR3 is 14 residues. Trimming shortened V by 0 bases and J by 8 bases, and 13 bases separated the two germline ends. The CDR3 coding sequence is TGTGCTAGTGGTTTGGTACCCCAGGGAAAAGGCTACACCTTC. Translating gives CASGLVPQGKGYTF.

The chain carries TRBV7-8 and TRBJ2-2, with 9 bases matching TRBD1. Germline CDR1 and CDR2: SGHVS and FQNEAQ. Germline trimming cut 0 bases from V and 3 bases from J; bases unmatched to any gene: 2. This CDR3 spans 16 amino acids. The DNA for the CDR3 is TGTGCCAGCAGCTTAGCGAGGGACAGGGACACCGGGGAGCTGTTTTTT. The encoded protein is CASSLARDRDTGELFF.

This rearrangement joins TRBV5-1 to TRBJ2-7, with D possibly being TRBD2 (6 bases). V dropped 4 bases and J dropped 7 bases, with 27 bases sitting between them. Germline CDR1 and CDR2: SGHRS and YFSETQ. The CDR3 is made up of 17 amino acids. The CDR3 loop is CASSLFLAGGVNGEQYF. The CDR3, as DNA: TGCGCCAGCAGCCTTTTCCTAGCCGGCGGGGTCAACGGAGAGCAGTACTTC.

V gene TRBV2 combines with J gene TRBJ2-7, with D possibly TRBD1 on 6 matching bases. The length of the CDR3 is 11 residues. Germline V gene data show CDR1 as SNHLY and CDR2 as FYNNEI. The germline V and J ends were trimmed by 7 bases and 10 bases, with 14 bases remaining between them. The CDR3 reads CASTETDSQYF. The CDR3, as DNA: TGTGCCAGCACCGAAACGGACAGCCAGTACTTC.

This CDR3 is CASITGGENTEAFF. The DNA of the CDR3 is TGTGCCAGCATTACAGGGGGGGAAAACACTGAAGCTTTCTTT. J is TRBJ1-1 and V is TRBV28; 8 positions agree with TRBD1. V shed 7 bases, J shed 2 bases, and the junction held 6 bases outside the gene matches. The CDR3 runs to 14 residues. The germline gives CDR1 MDHEN, CDR2 SYDVKM.